This T cell receptor beta chain comes out of a study of blood T cell repertoires in COVID-19. For the study at large: Nucleic acid was either cDNA or gDNA, and it came from T cells, B-cell-depleted T cells, or PBMCs.

The junction had 4 bases not matched to a gene; V was cut back by 0 bases and J by 5 bases. The CDR3 has 16 amino acids. Germline V gives CDR1 MNHEY, CDR2 SVGEGT. In the study's own analysis: Estimation of nucleated cell counts was performed using reference gene primer amplification. Sequencing was performed with immunoSEQ multiplex PCR; in TCRdb, only in-frame clones are kept and a portion is missing. The V and J calls and clone size were taken over from that table, and D and trimming were inferred from the DNA. The table includes 300,000 to 400,000 clones, around nine tenths detected once. The origin of this receptor is a woman in her late teens or twenties who had recovered from COVID-19. V and J are TRBV6-2 or TRBV6-3 and TRBJ2-1; 10 bases align to TRBD2. The sample consisted of peripheral blood. CDR3 in amino acids: CASSYSILAGDNEQFF. The CDR3 nucleotides read TGTGCCAGCAGTTACTCGATCCTAGCGGGAGACAATGAGCAGTTCTTC.